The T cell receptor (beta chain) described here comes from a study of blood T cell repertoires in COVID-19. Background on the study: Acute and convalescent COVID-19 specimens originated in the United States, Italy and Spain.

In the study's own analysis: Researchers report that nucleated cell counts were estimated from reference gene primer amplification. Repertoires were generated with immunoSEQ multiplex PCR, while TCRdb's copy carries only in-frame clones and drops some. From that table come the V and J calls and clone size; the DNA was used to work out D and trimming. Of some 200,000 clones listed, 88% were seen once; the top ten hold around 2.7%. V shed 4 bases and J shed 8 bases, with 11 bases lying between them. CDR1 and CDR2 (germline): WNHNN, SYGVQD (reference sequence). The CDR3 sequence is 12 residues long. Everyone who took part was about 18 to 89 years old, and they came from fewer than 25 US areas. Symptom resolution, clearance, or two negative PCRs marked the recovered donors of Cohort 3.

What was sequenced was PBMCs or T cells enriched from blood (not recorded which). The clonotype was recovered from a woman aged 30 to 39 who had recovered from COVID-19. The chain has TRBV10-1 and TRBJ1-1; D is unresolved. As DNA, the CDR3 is TGCGCCAGCAGTGGGTGTATGGCCGAAGCTTTCTTT. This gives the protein CASSGCMAEAFF.